The 8 T cell receptor beta chains given below trace back to one sample, sequenced in a study of response to subunit inactivated influenza vaccine. A single record per CDR3 protein comes from TCRdb applying MiXCR to the RT-PCR reads. This sample has around 320,000 distinct CDR3 sequences, with approximately 20% found just once. The material sequenced was PBMCs from blood, taken less than 22 months after vaccination. The origin of the receptors is a man aged 45-69 years who received an inactivated influenza vaccine.

The V call is TRBV27, the J call TRBJ2-1; TRBD2 matches 11 bases. After removal of 1 base from V and 3 bases from J, the junction contained 2 bases not matched to a gene. The CDR3 loop spans 16 amino acids. Germline-derived CDR1 and CDR2 are MNHEY and SMNVEV (reference sequence). The chain's CDR3 is CASSLLTSGIYNEQFF. The DNA for the CDR3 is TGTGCCAGCAGTTTATTGACTAGCGGGATCTACAATGAGCAGTTCTTC.

This rearrangement joins TRBV29-1 to TRBJ2-7, with 8 bases matching TRBD1. The CDR3 consists of 13 residues. The germline CDR1 and CDR2 sequences are SQVTM and ANQGSEA. V lost 6 bases, J lost 2 bases, and 6 bases stayed unmatched. CDR3 bases: TGCAGCGTAAGGACAGGGCTGACCTACGAGCAGTACTTC. This translates into CSVRTGLTYEQYF.

The chain combines TRBV15 with TRBJ2-1; 14 positions agree with TRBD2. CDR1 LNHNV and CDR2 YYDKDF come from the germline V gene (reference sequence). V dropped 6 bases and J dropped 4; count of bases not matched to a gene: 11. The CDR3 totals 18 residues. The CDR3 region is CATSPTRLAGGPYNEQFF. The CDR3 region has the DNA TGTGCCACCAGTCCTACTCGACTAGCGGGAGGGCCGTACAATGAGCAGTTCTTC. Full variable domain (remainder filled in from reference TRBV15 and TRBJ2-1): DAMVIQNPRYQVTQFGKPVTLSCSQTLNHNVMYWYQQKSSQAPKLLFHYYDKDFNNEADTPDNFQSRRPNTSFCFLDIRSPGLGDTAMYLCATSPTRLAGGPYNEQFFGPGTRLTVL.

This clonotype has only a few counts. The chain carries TRBV7-9 and TRBJ1-1; D is undetermined. This CDR3 is 10 amino acids long. Germline V lookup: CDR1 SEHNR, CDR2 FQNEAQ (reference sequence). For the CDR3, the DNA is TGTATACTAGGTCACACTGAAGCTTTCTTT. Its protein product is CILGHTEAFF.

The chain carries TRBV4-2 and TRBJ2-7, with D uncertain. The ends were cut back, 0 bases at V and 0 bases at J, with 12 bases in the middle. Germline V CDR1 and CDR2: LGHNA, YNFKEQ. CDR3 length: 16 amino acids. In DNA form, the CDR3 reads TGTGCCAGCAGCCAAGATGCTGGCGGTTTCTCCTACGAGCAGTACTTC. It encodes CASSQDAGGFSYEQYF.

The gene calls are TRBV7-2 and TRBJ2-5; 8 nucleotides line up with TRBD2. CDR1 is SGHTA and CDR2 is FQGNSA in the germline V gene. Trimming at V came to 8 bases and at J to 2 bases, leaving 10 bases not matched to a gene. The CDR3 length is 15 residues. As DNA, the CDR3 is TGTGCCAGCGACTTCGGCGGGGGGATACAAGAGACCCAGTACTTC. Its translation is CASDFGGGIQETQYF.

This chain joins TRBV24-1 and TRBJ1-2; D remains unclear. The CDR3 has 14 amino acids. V lost 4 bases, J lost 2 bases, and 10 bases lay in between. Germline assignment: CDR1 KGHDR and CDR2 SFDVKD. Here the CDR3 DNA reads TGTGCCACCAGTGAGACCGACGGGAACTATGGCTACACCTTC. This gives the protein CATSETDGNYGYTF.

V gene TRBV20-1 combines with J gene TRBJ2-5; D remains ambiguous. The CDR3 is 13 amino acids. The V and J ends lost 5 bases and 7 bases respectively, with 17 bases between them. Per germline, CDR1 DFQATT and CDR2 SNEGSKA (reference sequence). The CDR3 loop reads CSAPYLDGMTQYF. The CDR3 bases are TGCAGTGCTCCATACCTGGATGGGATGACCCAGTACTTC.